Following are 27 T cell receptor beta chains from one sample sequenced in a study of cytomegalovirus exposure and HLA in healthy donors. The PCR employed 60 Vbeta primers together with 13 Jbeta primers. TCRdb keeps only in-frame clones here, not all; method: immunoSEQ multiplex PCR. The sample has around 32,000 clones; around 40% are singletons. The sample comprised PBMCs. Receptors originate from a woman in her 50s in good health and CMV-seronegative.

This rearrangement joins TRBV5-8 to TRBJ1-2, with a possible D match to TRBD1 (6 bases). The CDR3 sequence is 13 residues long. Per germline, CDR1 SGHTS and CDR2 YDEGEE. The V gene lost 2 bases and the J gene lost 8 bases, with 13 bases spanning the gap. CDR3 sequence (DNA): TGTGCCAGCAGCTTAGGTGGAAGGGGGGGCTACACCTTC. Protein: CASSLGGRGGYTF.

The chain carries TRBV2 and TRBJ2-3, with a tentative D call TRBD2 (6 bases). Trimming removed 8 bases from V and 6 bases from J, with 15 bases in between. CDR3 size: 13 residues. CDR1 and CDR2 from the germline V gene are SNHLY and FYNNEI. CDR3 nucleotides: TGTGCCAGCTTGTTGTTCGGAGGGGATACGCAGTATTTT. Its translation: CASLLFGGDTQYF.

The chain couples TRBV5-8 to TRBJ2-7, with TRBD2 as a possible D gene (5 bases). Germline CDR1 and CDR2: SGHTS and YDEGEE. Trimming took off 1 base at V and 3 bases at J, with 17 bases between the two ends. There are 16 residues in the CDR3. CDR3 sequence reads: CASSLSGLDGDYEQYF. DNA for the CDR3: TGTGCCAGCAGCTTGAGCGGATTGGACGGGGACTACGAGCAGTACTTC.

In its sample, this clone was seen a few times. The chain couples TRBV12-2 to TRBJ2-7; the D segment call TRBD2 is taken from the table without a DNA check. TRBV12-2 is noted as a pseudogene. This CDR3 is built from 18 residues. The CDR3 loop reads CASRPDERGGDGAYEQYF. The CDR3 DNA is TGTGCAAGTCGCCCCGACGAAAGGGGGGGGGACGGAGCCTACGAGCAGTACTTC.

The chain recombines TRBV7-9 with TRBJ1-4; 7 positions agree with TRBD1. The V segment lost 2 bases and the J segment 5 bases; nucleotides outside the gene matches: 2. This CDR3 contains 14 residues. The germline V gene encodes CDR1 SEHNR and CDR2 FQNEAQ (reference sequence). The DNA of the CDR3 is TGTGCCAGCAGCTTAAGACAGGGAAATGAAAAACTGTTTTTT. Its protein is CASSLRQGNEKLFF.

This clone came up a few times. This sequence joins TRBV7-9 and TRBJ1-1, with TRBD1 matching over 8 bases. Trimming cost V 6 bases and J 8 bases; bases outside gene matches: 14. This CDR3 is 15 amino acids long. Looked up from germline, CDR1 is SEHNR and CDR2 is FQNEAQ (reference sequence). The CDR3 reads CASRAGGEGVSEAFF. The CDR3 coding sequence is TGTGCCAGCAGGGCAGGGGGCGAAGGGGTTTCGGAAGCTTTCTTT.

As for this clone: Different DNA sequences within this sample yield the same CDR3. The chain employs TRBV7-9 and TRBJ2-2, with D unresolved. V lost 2 bases to trimming and J lost 8 bases, with 12 bases between them. This CDR3 is 14 amino acids long. Per germline, CDR1 SEHNR and CDR2 FQNEAQ (reference sequence). The CDR3 DNA is TGTGCCAGCAGCTTAATTCTCAGAGCGGGGGAGCTGTTTTTT. Translating gives CASSLILRAGELFF.

This rearrangement joins TRBV6-5 to TRBJ1-4, with D perhaps matching TRBD1 (5 bases). CDR3 length equals 14 residues. The germline V gene has CDR1 MNHEY and CDR2 SVGAGI. Trimming took 6 bases from V and 7 from J, leaving 15 bases between them. The CDR3 reads CASSPGPGGEKLFF. Written as DNA, the CDR3 is TGTGCCAGCAGCCCCGGCCCCGGGGGTGAAAAACTGTTTTTT.

A few counts support this clone. The chain has TRBV28 and TRBJ1-1; TRBD1 matches at 7 bases. The germline V gene has CDR1 MDHEN and CDR2 SYDVKM. V dropped 2 bases and J dropped 2; count of bases not matched to a gene: 5. The CDR3 extends over 15 amino acids. Here the CDR3 reads CASSLTQGKNTEAFF. The DNA of the CDR3 is TGTGCCAGCAGTTTAACACAGGGGAAAAACACTGAAGCTTTCTTT.

The CDR3 nucleotides read TGCGCCAGCAGCCTTCACTCGGGGGATGAGCAGTTCTTC. Encoded protein: CASSLHSGDEQFF. The V gene is TRBV5-1, the J gene TRBJ2-1; a possible D gene is TRBD2 (6 bases). The CDR3 covers 13 residues. V was trimmed by 4 bases and J by 8 bases, leaving 13 bases between them. Germline V gene data show CDR1 as SGHRS and CDR2 as YFSETQ.

This clone was detected a few times. The chain carries TRBV27 and TRBJ2-3, with a tentative D call TRBD1 (5 bases). The CDR3 loop spans 17 amino acids. The V gene lost 4 bases and the J gene lost 0 bases, with 17 bases spanning the gap. Germline assignment: CDR1 MNHEY and CDR2 SMNVEV (reference sequence). CDR3 DNA sequence: TGTGCCAGCAGTTCCCCCCCCCGACAGACTAGCACAGATACGCAGTATTTT. It codes for CASSSPPRQTSTDTQYF.

This clone has a handful of counts. The chain employs TRBV6-5 and TRBJ2-6; no reliable D call. Germline CDR1 MNHEY, CDR2 SVGAGI. The CDR3 loop spans 16 amino acids. V lost 0 bases to trimming and J lost 0 bases, with 6 bases between them. Written as DNA, the CDR3 is TGTGCCAGCAGTTACTCGATCGGCTCTGGGGCCAACGTCCTGACTTTC. This translates into CASSYSIGSGANVLTF.

The gene calls are TRBV7-6 and TRBJ2-2, with 10 nucleotides matching TRBD2. The CDR3 runs to 14 residues. Looked up from germline, CDR1 is SGHVS and CDR2 is FNYEAQ. Trimming cost V 8 bases and J 9 bases; bases outside gene matches: 9. CDR3 coding DNA: TGTGCCAGCGGACTAGCGGAGGGGACTAGGGAGCTGTTTTTT. Its translation: CASGLAEGTRELFF.

This clone was detected a few times. This chain links TRBV19 with TRBJ2-7, with TRBD2 identical over 9 bases. The length of the CDR3 is 14 residues. Looked up from germline, CDR1 is LNHDA and CDR2 is SQIVND (reference sequence). V gave up 1 base and J gave up 6 bases; unmatched junction bases: 4. The CDR3 protein is CASSIVGLAGEQYF. The CDR3 DNA reads as TGTGCCAGTAGTATAGTGGGACTAGCAGGCGAGCAGTACTTC.

The rearrangement uses TRBV18 and TRBJ2-2; tentative D call: TRBD2 (6 bases). Germline loops: CDR1 KGHSH, CDR2 LQKENI. The CDR3 is 16 residues long. V shed 5 bases and J shed 0 bases, with 13 bases lying between them. CDR3 in amino acids: CASSTVGTSNTGELFF. The CDR3 DNA reads as TGTGCCAGCTCAACGGTTGGGACTTCGAACACCGGGGAGCTGTTTTTT.

A word on this clone: Different DNA sequences within this sample yield the same CDR3. The chain carries TRBV5-5 and TRBJ1-2, with D unclear. The germline CDR1 and CDR2 sequences are SGHKS and YYEKEE (reference sequence). Trimming left V 3 bases short and J 5 bases short, with 5 bases between. The CDR3 totals 11 residues. The CDR3 nucleotides read TGTGCCAGCAGCTCGTCTTATGGCTACACCTTC. Encoded protein: CASSSSYGYTF.

There are a few counts of this clone. The chain carries TRBV9 and TRBJ2-2; the match to TRBD1 covers 8 bases. Germline CDR1 and CDR2: SGDLS and YYNGEE. V lost 0 bases and J lost 4; bases outside the gene matches: 5. The CDR3 consists of 16 residues. The CDR3 sequence: CASSVAAGGFTGELFF. The CDR3 bases are TGTGCCAGCAGCGTAGCGGCAGGGGGCTTCACCGGGGAGCTGTTTTTT.

This clone was detected a few times. The rearrangement joins TRBV11-2 to TRBJ2-7, with 8 bases matching TRBD1. V lost 5 bases and J lost 5; bases outside the gene matches: 11. Germline CDR1 reads SGHAT; CDR2 reads FQNNGV. This CDR3 contains 15 residues. In DNA form, the CDR3 reads TGTGCCAGCAGCCCCTGGACAGGGTCCTGGAACGAGCAGTACTTC. Translating it yields CASSPWTGSWNEQYF.

The rearrangement links TRBV10-3 to TRBJ1-2; no clear D. This CDR3 is built from 13 residues. Germline CDR1 is ENHRY and CDR2 is SYGVKD. The V gene lost 2 bases and the J gene lost 5 bases, with 9 bases spanning the gap. For the CDR3, the DNA is TGTGCCATCAGTGAGGTGGAGATTTATGGCTACACCTTC. It is translated as CAISEVEIYGYTF.

The CDR3 bases are TGTGCCAGCAGTATAACTAGCGGGGGCTCCTACGAGCAGTACTTC. As protein: CASSITSGGSYEQYF. The chain carries TRBV6-1 and TRBJ2-7, with 11 bases identical to TRBD2. The V gene's germline CDR1 is MNHNS and CDR2 SASEGT. The CDR3 covers 15 residues. With 5 bases clipped from V and 0 bases from J, the junction kept 3 bases outside the gene matches.

For this clone: The germline gene is not matched at one end of the junction; a read error may be the cause. The chain uses TRBV6-5 and TRBJ2-3, with TRBD1 matching 7 bases. CDR3 length equals 15 residues. Per germline, CDR1 MNHEY and CDR2 SVGAGI. In DNA form, the CDR3 reads TGTGCCGGCAGAGAGGGGTCAGGGGGTATAGATACGCAGTATTTT. Translated, it gives CAGREGSGGIDTQYF.

This chain links TRBV28 with TRBJ2-5; D ambiguous. The DNA end favors TRBJ2-7, so the J call may be wrong. Per germline, CDR1 MDHEN and CDR2 SYDVKM. The CDR3 is 14 residues long. CDR3 sequence reads: CASSSAGRDYEQYF. For the CDR3, the DNA is TGTGCCAGCAGTTCGGCAGGACGAGACTACGAGCAGTACTTC.

The chain joins TRBV21-1 to TRBJ1-6; the table's D call TRBD1 went unverified against the DNA. TRBV21-1 is marked as a pseudogene. CDR3 size: 16 residues. CDR3 protein: CASSKGTGDENSPLHF. The DNA for the CDR3 is TGTGCCAGCAGCAAAGGGACAGGGGACGAGAATTCACCCCTCCACTTT.

J is TRBJ1-5 and V is TRBV19, with 7 bases matching TRBD1. The CDR3 consists of 15 residues. CDR1 and CDR2 (germline): LNHDA, SQIVND (reference sequence). The trim removed 4 bases at V and 0 bases at J, leaving 3 bases unmatched. The CDR3 loop reads CASSTGTASNQPQHF. The CDR3 region has the DNA TGTGCCAGTAGTACGGGGACAGCTAGCAATCAGCCCCAGCATTTT.

This clone was detected only a few times. The chain links TRBV10-2 to TRBJ2-1; weak D call: TRBD2 (7 bases). Germline-derived CDR1 and CDR2 are WSHSY and SAAADI. The V gene lost 0 bases and the J gene lost 9 bases, with 18 bases spanning the gap. The CDR3 has 16 residues. The DNA for the CDR3 is TGCGCCAGCAGTGAGTCCAAACCGGGGGGCCAGGGTGAGCAGTTCTTC. Translated: CASSESKPGGQGEQFF.

This clone has just a few counts. V is TRBV5-6 and J is TRBJ1-1, with D possibly matching TRBD1 (6 bases). Trimming cost V 4 bases and J 3 bases, with 13 bases left between them. Germline CDR1 is SGHDT and CDR2 is YYEEEE. This CDR3 has 14 amino acids. DNA for the CDR3: TGTGCCAGCAGCCGGGGGGCGGGGGACACTGAAGCTTTCTTT. Translation: CASSRGAGDTEAFF.

The rearrangement uses TRBV30 and TRBJ1-1, with TRBD1 matching 11 bases. The germline gives CDR1 GTSNPN, CDR2 SVGIG (reference sequence). Trimming at V came to 3 bases and at J to 4 bases, leaving 4 bases not matched to a gene. This CDR3 spans 14 amino acids. The CDR3 region has the DNA TGTGCCTGGAGCGCCGGGACAGGGGGCACTGAAGCTTTCTTT. It is translated as CAWSAGTGGTEAFF.